These 27 T cell receptor beta chains came from one sample sequenced in a study of CD8 T cells in ankylosing spondylitis. TCRdb re-analysed the 5' RACE reads in MiXCR, keeping a single row per CDR3 protein. The table has under 150,000 distinct CDR3 sequences, roughly 8% seen once; the top ten hold 6% to 8%. Sequencing was performed on synovial fluid, either unsorted or a sorted T cell fraction (not recorded which). The origin of the receptors is a male donor with ankylosing spondylitis.

This clonotype has a handful of counts. The V gene is TRBV27, the J gene TRBJ2-6; D might be TRBD2 (6 bases). The V gene lost 3 bases and the J gene lost 2 bases, with 8 bases spanning the gap. Looked up from germline, CDR1 is MNHEY and CDR2 is SMNVEV (reference sequence). The CDR3 runs 15 residues. In DNA form, the CDR3 reads TGTGCCAGCAGTTTCGGAGGGGCTGGGGCCAACGTCCTGACTTTC. Protein product: CASSFGGAGANVLTF.

The chain joins TRBV12-3 or TRBV12-4 to TRBJ1-4, with 8 bases matching TRBD1. The CDR3 is 17 amino acids. Trimming cost V 5 bases and J 2 bases; bases outside gene matches: 10. This CDR3 is CASSPPTGGATNEKLFF. In DNA, the CDR3 is TGTGCCAGCAGTCCGCCTACAGGGGGAGCGACTAATGAAAAACTGTTTTTT.

V and J are TRBV3-1 and TRBJ2-3, with D perhaps matching TRBD2 (6 bases). V was clipped by 1 base and J by 3 bases, with 8 bases between them. The germline V gene has CDR1 LGHDT and CDR2 YNNKEL (reference sequence). The length of the CDR3 is 14 residues. CDR3 sequence (DNA): TGTGCCAGCAGCCAAGTTGCGGGGACAGATACGCAGTATTTT. As protein: CASSQVAGTDTQYF.

J is TRBJ2-7 and V is TRBV28, with a possible D match to TRBD2 (5 bases). The CDR3 loop spans 15 amino acids. The germline V gene has CDR1 MDHEN and CDR2 SYDVKM. V was trimmed by 2 bases and J by 0 bases, leaving 11 bases between them. The CDR3 nucleotides read TGTGCCAGCAGTTTAGAGGGAGCCCTCTCCTACGAGCAGTACTTC. It is translated as CASSLEGALSYEQYF.

This clonotype was observed many times. The chain is built from TRBV20-1 and TRBJ2-1; TRBD2 matches at 7 bases. Trimming cost V 3 bases and J 0 bases; bases outside gene matches: 5. The CDR3 has 15 residues. The germline gives CDR1 DFQATT, CDR2 SNEGSKA (reference sequence). CDR3: CSARTGGGSYNEQFF. The CDR3 coding sequence is TGCAGTGCTAGGACGGGAGGTGGCTCCTACAATGAGCAGTTCTTC.

The chain links TRBV7-9 to TRBJ2-3, with 8 bases lining up with TRBD2. Trimming took 5 bases from V and 5 from J; bases not matched to a gene: 12. This CDR3 comprises 16 residues. Looked up from germline, CDR1 is SEHNR and CDR2 is FQNEAQ (reference sequence). The CDR3 loop reads CASSPYAGGAIDTQYF. The CDR3 DNA reads as TGTGCCAGCAGCCCCTATGCGGGGGGTGCCATAGATACGCAGTATTTT.

The gene calls are TRBV4-3 and TRBJ2-2; D ambiguous. The CDR3 extends over 12 amino acids. Germline V gene sequence: CDR1 LGHNA, CDR2 YSLEER. The V and J ends lost 2 bases and 5 bases respectively, with 3 bases between them. The CDR3 DNA is TGCGCCAGCAGCCAATTTACCGGGGAGCTGTTTTTT. This encodes CASSQFTGELFF.

A few counts support this clonotype. This rearrangement joins TRBV3-1 to TRBJ2-7, with D tentatively TRBD2 (6 bases). With 4 bases removed from V and 7 bases from J, the gap between germline ends came to 17 bases. There are 14 residues in the CDR3. CDR1 LGHDT and CDR2 YNNKEL come from the germline V gene (reference sequence). For the CDR3, the DNA is TGTGCCAGCAGCCGGGCGGGACGGCAATTTGAGCAGTACTTC. This translates into CASSRAGRQFEQYF.

The chain joins TRBV7-8 to TRBJ2-1; weak D call: TRBD1 (6 bases). V dropped 4 bases and J dropped 7 bases, with 17 bases sitting between them. CDR1 is SGHVS, CDR2 FQNEAQ, per germline. The CDR3 totals 15 residues. The CDR3 sequence: CASSSRHGQGNEQFF. The CDR3 DNA reads as TGTGCCAGCAGCTCCCGACATGGCCAGGGGAATGAGCAGTTCTTC.

The chain recombines TRBV6-1 with TRBJ1-1; tentatively, D is TRBD1 (5 bases). The CDR3 is made up of 17 amino acids. Trimming pared 5 bases from V and 1 base from J, leaving 20 bases between. Germline lookup yields CDR1 MNHNS and CDR2 SASEGT. The CDR3 region has the DNA TGTGCCAGCAGTCGCAGGGTTGGAGGAGTAGCGAACACTGAAGCTTTCTTT. Its protein is CASSRRVGGVANTEAFF.

V gene TRBV14 combines with J gene TRBJ1-2; D is possibly TRBD1 (5 bases). Germline values: CDR1 SGHDN, CDR2 FVKESK. CDR3 length equals 14 residues. The V and J ends lost 4 bases and 5 bases respectively, with 14 bases between them. CDR3 DNA: TGTGCCAGCAGCCCCTCTGGGGGAATTTATGGCTACACCTTC. Translation: CASSPSGGIYGYTF.

The sample holds a few counts of this clonotype. A much larger clone differs from this one at a single base, so this may be a read error. This chain uses TRBV7-6 with TRBJ2-2; the D is unclear. CDR3 length equals 12 residues. Trimming cost V 2 bases and J 7 bases, with 5 bases left between them. Per germline, CDR1 SGHVS and CDR2 FNYEAQ. The CDR3: CASSLNNGELFF. As DNA, the CDR3 is TGTGCCAGCAGCTTAAATAACGGGGAGCTGTTTTTT.

The chain has TRBV7-2 and TRBJ2-2; D gene unclear. V was trimmed by 0 bases and J by 4 bases, leaving 3 bases between them. Germline V gene data show CDR1 as SGHTA and CDR2 as FQGNSA. This CDR3 has 13 residues. The CDR3 protein is CASSLALTGELFF. The CDR3 coding sequence is TGTGCCAGCAGCTTAGCCCTCACCGGGGAGCTGTTTTTT. Full variable domain (remainder filled in from reference TRBV7-2 and TRBJ2-2): GAGVSQSPSNKVTEKGKDVELRCDPISGHTALYWYRQSLGQGLEFLIYFQGNSAPDKSGLPSDRFSAERTGGSVSTLTIQRTQQEDSAVYLCASSLALTGELFFGEGSRLTVL.

This clonotype was seen only a few times. This sequence joins TRBV5-1 and TRBJ2-6; D might be TRBD2 (5 bases). The V gene's germline CDR1 is SGHRS and CDR2 YFSETQ. CDR3 length equals 14 residues. The V gene lost 4 bases and the J gene lost 0 bases, with 5 bases spanning the gap. As DNA, the CDR3 is TGCGCCAGCAGCGGGAGCTCTGGGGCCAACGTCCTGACTTTC. Encoded protein: CASSGSSGANVLTF.

This clonotype was counted at least ten times. The V call is TRBV12-3 or TRBV12-4, the J call TRBJ2-7; D remains ambiguous. This CDR3 contains 14 residues. V was shortened by 7 bases and J by 2 bases, with 15 bases between the two germline ends. CDR3 DNA sequence: TGTGCCAGCAACCCCTCAGCCGCCGCCTACGAGCAGTACTTC. Translation: CASNPSAAAYEQYF.

The rearrangement joins TRBV20-1 to TRBJ2-1; perhaps TRBD2 as D (5 bases). The length of the CDR3 is 14 residues. CDR1 DFQATT and CDR2 SNEGSKA come from the germline V gene (reference sequence). Trimming removed 5 bases from V and 4 bases from J, with 15 bases in between. The CDR3 nucleotides are TGCAGTGCTGCAGGTGGGTGGGAGTACAATGAGCAGTTCTTC. Its protein is CSAAGGWEYNEQFF.

This clonotype was found many times. The gene calls are TRBV7-3 and TRBJ1-1; D unresolved. This CDR3 is 13 amino acids long. Looked up from germline, CDR1 is SGHTA and CDR2 is FQGTGA. The V end lost 4 bases, the J end lost 1 base, and 7 bases lay between the germline ends. DNA of the CDR3: TGTGCCAGCAGCTCGGACGGGAACACTGAAGCTTTCTTT. Its translation is CASSSDGNTEAFF.

At least ten counts were recorded for this clonotype. J is TRBJ2-3 and V is TRBV20-1; 9 bases are a match to TRBD2. The germline V gene has CDR1 DFQATT and CDR2 SNEGSKA (reference sequence). This CDR3 is 15 amino acids long. V shed 6 bases, J shed 2 bases, and the junction held 9 bases outside the gene matches. The CDR3 loop reads CSAEGGGASTDTQYF. The CDR3 nucleotides are TGCAGTGCCGAGGGCGGGGGGGCCTCCACAGATACGCAGTATTTT.

This clonotype is termed medium-sized. The rearrangement joins TRBV5-1 to TRBJ2-7, with D uncertain. V was trimmed by 2 bases and J by 3 bases, leaving 12 bases between them. Germline values: CDR1 SGHRS, CDR2 YFSETQ. CDR3 size: 14 residues. DNA for the CDR3: TGCGCCAGCAGCTTTGCCCGGTCGGGCTACGAGCAGTACTTC. It yields the protein CASSFARSGYEQYF.

This clonotype was counted ten times or more. CDR3 nucleotides: TGTGCCAGCAGTGGAGGACAGTTGAACACTGAAGCTTTCTTT. It encodes CASSGGQLNTEAFF. The chain joins TRBV2 to TRBJ1-1, with D perhaps matching TRBD1 (6 bases). The germline V gene has CDR1 SNHLY and CDR2 FYNNEI. This CDR3 has 14 amino acids. The V gene lost 4 bases and the J gene lost 0 bases, with 9 bases spanning the gap.

This clonotype was recorded at least ten times. The V and J genes are TRBV7-2 and TRBJ1-2; the match to TRBD1 covers 7 bases. The CDR3 length is 14 residues. The J segment lost 4 bases and the V segment lost 5 bases, leaving 7 bases of the junction unmatched. Germline loops: CDR1 SGHTA, CDR2 FQGNSA. This chain's CDR3 is CASSVQTGSYGYTF. The CDR3 bases are TGTGCCAGCAGCGTACAGACAGGGAGCTATGGCTACACCTTC.

There are a few counts of this clonotype. The genes are TRBV25-1 and TRBJ1-6; D is unresolved. CDR1 is MGHDK and CDR2 is SYGVNS in the germline V gene. The CDR3 sequence is 17 residues long. The ends were cut back, 1 base at V and 2 bases at J, with 12 bases in the middle. CDR3 nucleotide sequence: TGTGCCAGCAGTGAATCATGGAGGCCGGCCTATAATTCACCCCTCCACTTT. Amino acids: CASSESWRPAYNSPLHF. Variable domain in full (rest from reference TRBV25-1 and TRBJ1-6): EADIYQTPRYLVIGTGKKITLECSQTMGHDKMYWYQQDPGMELHLIHYSYGVNSTEKGDLSSESTVSRIRTEHFPLTLESARPSHTSQYLCASSESWRPAYNSPLHFGNGTRLTVT.

In this sample, this clonotype turned up a few times. The chain employs TRBV20-1 and TRBJ1-6, with a tentative D call TRBD1 (5 bases). The CDR3 extends over 15 amino acids. CDR1 and CDR2 (germline): DFQATT, SNEGSKA (reference sequence). Trimming stripped 5 bases from V and 6 bases from J, with 17 bases between. DNA for the CDR3: TGCAGTGCTTCCGGACCACAGGTTGCTAATTCACCCCTCCACTTT. Its protein is CSASGPQVANSPLHF.

This clonotype occurred many times. CDR3 nucleotide sequence: TGCGCCAGCAGCCGACAGGGCGCCGGTGGGACTAATTCACCCCTCCACTTT. Protein sequence: CASSRQGAGGTNSPLHF. This rearrangement joins TRBV5-1 to TRBJ1-6, with 7 bases matching TRBD1. V dropped 4 bases and J dropped 6; count of bases not matched to a gene: 13. This CDR3 spans 17 amino acids. Germline V gives CDR1 SGHRS, CDR2 YFSETQ.

This clonotype was seen more than once but under ten times. The CDR3 DNA reads as TGTGCCAGCAGCTCAGCTTTGAGCTCCTACGAGCAGTACTTC. It translates to CASSSALSSYEQYF. The chain employs TRBV7-2 and TRBJ2-7; D unclear. Germline V gives CDR1 SGHTA, CDR2 FQGNSA. V lost 4 bases, J lost 0 bases, and 10 bases lay in between. The CDR3 is made up of 14 amino acids.

CDR3 coding DNA: TGTGCCACCAGTGACAATCGCAGGGGGAACAATCAGCCCCAGCATTTT. The encoded protein is CATSDNRRGNNQPQHF. This chain uses TRBV24-1 with TRBJ1-5, with 7 bases lining up with TRBD1. This CDR3 is built from 16 residues. Trimming at V came to 4 bases and at J to 3 bases, leaving 8 bases not matched to a gene. CDR1 and CDR2 (germline): KGHDR, SFDVKD.

There are a few counts of this clonotype. The V call is TRBV7-9, the J call TRBJ2-5; D remains unclear. Germline CDR1 reads SEHNR; CDR2 reads FQNEAQ (reference sequence). With 2 bases removed from V and 5 bases from J, the gap between germline ends came to 9 bases. The CDR3 contains 13 residues. The chain's CDR3 is CASSLRAFETQYF. The CDR3 nucleotides are TGTGCCAGCAGCTTAAGGGCGTTTGAGACCCAGTACTTC.